This T cell receptor (beta chain) stems from a study of shared clonotypes between healthy human individuals. Study at large: Used for every donor were three CD4 naive, three CD4 memory, two CD8 naive and one CD8 memory plate.

Regarding this clone: Its cognate antigen is unknown.

The table came from immunoSEQ multiplex PCR; TCRdb's copy has only in-frame clones and leaves some out. This sample has about 2,100,000 clones, with about 92% found just once. Losses at the gene ends were 3 bases for V and 3 bases for J; bases not matched to a gene: 3. The CDR3 spans 14 residues. The germline gives CDR1 ENHRY, CDR2 SYGVKD. Study results and caveats: Despite large depth, rarefaction showed incomplete sorted-subset sequencing. The sampled material consisted only of blood, and tissue repertoires are likely to differ.

The naive CD8 fraction comprised CD45RO-negative cells positively selected for CCR7 and excluded terminally differentiated effector memory CD45RA+ cells. Healthy HIV-negative adults with no recent acute infections or vaccinations were recruited as donors. The gene calls are TRBV10-3 and TRBJ2-7, with 9 bases identical to TRBD2. The material sequenced was naive CD8+ T cells from PBMCs. This clonotype was obtained from a man between 18 and 35 years old in good health. Some clones in this sample may be carry-over from other donors' samples. This CDR3 reads CAISDLAGYYEQYF. The CDR3 DNA reads as TGTGCCATCAGTGACCTAGCGGGGTACTACGAGCAGTACTTC.